This T cell receptor (beta chain) was identified in a study of somatic mutations in cytotoxic T cells in rheumatoid arthritis. Overall study context: Patient blood was drawn as 30 ml EDTA; the draw came right after diagnosis and before any treatment.

This clone showed up just once. Using immunoSEQ multiplex PCR, the repertoire was profiled, and TCRdb retains in-frame clones only, with some absent. The sample shows over 15,000 clones, approximately 82% of them seen only once. Flow cytometry was used to check the purity of CD4+ and CD8+ cells, which had been isolated by positive magnetic bead selection. The CDR3 contains 16 residues. The germline V gene has CDR1 MNHEY and CDR2 SVGAGI. V lost 2 bases and J 0 bases, leaving 11 bases between the germline ends. Sequencing was carried out using CD8+ T cells sorted from blood. V is TRBV6-5 and J is TRBJ2-1; D is undetermined. The clonotype comes from a man between 18 and 35 years old with rheumatoid arthritis. The CDR3 DNA follows: TGTGCCAGCAGTTACAATCGGTTACCCTCCTACAATGAGCAGTTCTTC. Translation gives CASSYNRLPSYNEQFF.